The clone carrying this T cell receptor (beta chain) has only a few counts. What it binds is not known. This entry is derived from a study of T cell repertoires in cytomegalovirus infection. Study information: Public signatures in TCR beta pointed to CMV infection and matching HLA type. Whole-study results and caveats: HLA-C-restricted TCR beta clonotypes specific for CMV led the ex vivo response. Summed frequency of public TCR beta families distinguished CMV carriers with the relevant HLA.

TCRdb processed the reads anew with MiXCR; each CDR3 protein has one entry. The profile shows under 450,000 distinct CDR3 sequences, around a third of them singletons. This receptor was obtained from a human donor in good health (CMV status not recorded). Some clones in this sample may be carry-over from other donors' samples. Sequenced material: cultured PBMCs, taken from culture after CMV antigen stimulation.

The CDR3 here is CASRMGTGLENTEAFF. In nucleotides, the CDR3 is TGTGCCAGCAGAATGGGGACAGGCCTTGAAAACACTGAAGCTTTCTTT. The chain combines TRBV7-2 with TRBJ1-1; the match to TRBD1 covers 8 bases. The V segment lost 6 bases and the J segment 2 bases; nucleotides outside the gene matches: 11. CDR1 and CDR2 from the germline V gene are SGHTA and FQGNSA. The CDR3 has 16 residues.